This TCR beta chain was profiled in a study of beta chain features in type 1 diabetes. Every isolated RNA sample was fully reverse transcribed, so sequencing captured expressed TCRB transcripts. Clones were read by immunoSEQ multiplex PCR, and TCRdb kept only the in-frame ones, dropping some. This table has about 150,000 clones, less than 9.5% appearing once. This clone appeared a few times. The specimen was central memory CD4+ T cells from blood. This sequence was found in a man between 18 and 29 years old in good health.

In DNA, the CDR3 is TGTGCCAGCAGCCAATACAGTGTCTATGGCTACACCTTC. Protein sequence: CASSQYSVYGYTF. The chain has TRBV11-2 and TRBJ1-2; D ambiguous. The CDR3 is 13 residues long. Germline CDR1 is SGHAT and CDR2 is FQNNGV. V was pared by 5 bases and J by 4 bases, with 11 bases between. Full variable domain (missing parts from reference TRBV11-2 and TRBJ1-2): EAGVAQSPRYKIIEKRQSVAFWCNPISGHATLYWYQQILGQGPKLLIQFQNNGVVDDSQLPKDRFSAERLKGVDSTLKIQPAKLEDSAVYLCASSQYSVYGYTFGSGTRLTVV.